The source of this T cell receptor (beta chain) is a study of OX40 agonist ivuxolimab in advanced cancers. Across the study: Partial responses were observed in three patients, of whom one had hepatocellular carcinoma and two had cutaneous melanoma.

Sequenced by immunoSEQ multiplex PCR; TCRdb stores in-frame clones only, minus some. This sample carries tens of thousands of clones, roughly 86% of them seen once, and the ten largest clones take 14% to 15%. As to this clone: Its antigen is unknown.

The CDR3 loop spans 13 amino acids. The V end lost 5 bases, the J end lost 3 bases, and 10 bases lay between the germline ends. Germline lookup yields CDR1 PRHDT and CDR2 FYEKMQ (reference sequence). General study points: Among the lowest peripheral clonal expansion occurred in 0.1-3.0 mg/kg partial responders. Relative to CD4+ cells, CD8+ T cells on average had more expanded clones.

Sample: CD4+ or CD8+ T cells sorted from blood, taken in a trial of the OX40 agonist ivuxolimab. V gene TRBV13 combines with J gene TRBJ1-2, with TRBD1 as a possible D gene (6 bases). The sequence derives from an adult with an advanced solid tumor such as melanoma, head and neck, liver or kidney cancer. CDR3 DNA sequence: TGTGCCAGCAGCCAACAGGGTTACTATGGCTACACCTTC. Amino acids: CASSQQGYYGYTF.